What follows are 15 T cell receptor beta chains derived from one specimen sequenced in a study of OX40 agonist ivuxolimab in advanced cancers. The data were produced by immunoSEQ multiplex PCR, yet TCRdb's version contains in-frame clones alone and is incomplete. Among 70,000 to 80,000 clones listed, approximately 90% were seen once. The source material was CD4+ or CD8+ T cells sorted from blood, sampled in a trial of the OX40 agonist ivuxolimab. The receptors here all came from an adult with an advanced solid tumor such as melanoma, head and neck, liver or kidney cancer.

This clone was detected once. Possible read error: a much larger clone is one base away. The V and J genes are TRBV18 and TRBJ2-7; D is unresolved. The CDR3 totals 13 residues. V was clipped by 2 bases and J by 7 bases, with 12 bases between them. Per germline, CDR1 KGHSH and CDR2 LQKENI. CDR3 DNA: TGTGCCAGCTCACCAGGGGTTGATCAAGAGCAGTACTTC. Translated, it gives CASSPGVDQEQYF.

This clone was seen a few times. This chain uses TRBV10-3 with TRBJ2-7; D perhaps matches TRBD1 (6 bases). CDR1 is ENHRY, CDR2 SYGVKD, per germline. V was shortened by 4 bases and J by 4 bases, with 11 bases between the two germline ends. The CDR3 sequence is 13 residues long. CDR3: CAISARDNYEQYF. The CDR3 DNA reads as TGTGCCATCAGTGCCCGGGACAATTACGAGCAGTACTTC.

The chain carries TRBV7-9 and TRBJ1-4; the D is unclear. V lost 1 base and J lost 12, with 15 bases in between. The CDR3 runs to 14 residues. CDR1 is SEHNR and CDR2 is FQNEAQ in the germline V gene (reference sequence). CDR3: CASSLGGFGGELFF. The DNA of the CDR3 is TGTGCCAGCAGCTTAGGAGGATTCGGTGGGGAACTGTTTTTT. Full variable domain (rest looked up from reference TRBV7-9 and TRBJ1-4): DTGVSQNPRHKITKRGQNVTFRCDPISEHNRLYWYRQTLGQGPEFLTYFQNEAQLEKSRLLSDRFSAERPKGSFSTLEIQRTEQGDSAMYLCASSLGGFGGELFFGSGTQLSVL.

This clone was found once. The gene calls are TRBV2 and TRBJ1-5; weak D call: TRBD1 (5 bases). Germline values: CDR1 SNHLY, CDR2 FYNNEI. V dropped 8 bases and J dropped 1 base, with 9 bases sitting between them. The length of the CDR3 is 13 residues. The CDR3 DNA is TGTGCCAGCGGGGGTACGAGCAATCAGCCCCAGCATTTT. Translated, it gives CASGGTSNQPQHF. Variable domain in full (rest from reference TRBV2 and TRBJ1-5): EPEVTQTPSHQVTQMGQEVILRCVPISNHLYFYWYRQILGQKVEFLVSFYNNEISEKSEIFDDQFSVERPDGSNFTLKIRSTKLEDSAMYFCASGGTSNQPQHFGDGTRLSIL.

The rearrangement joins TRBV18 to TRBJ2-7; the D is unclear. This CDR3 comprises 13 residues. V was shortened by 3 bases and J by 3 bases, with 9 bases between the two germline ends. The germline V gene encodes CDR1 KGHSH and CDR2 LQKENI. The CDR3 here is CASSPPAYYEQYF. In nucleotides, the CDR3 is TGTGCCAGCTCACCTCCAGCGTACTACGAGCAGTACTTC. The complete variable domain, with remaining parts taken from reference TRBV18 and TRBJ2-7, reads NAGVMQNPRHLVRRRGQEARLRCSPMKGHSHVYWYRQLPEEGLKFMVYLQKENIIDESGMPKERFSAEFPKEGPSILRIQQVVRGDSAAYFCASSPPAYYEQYFGPGTRLTVT.

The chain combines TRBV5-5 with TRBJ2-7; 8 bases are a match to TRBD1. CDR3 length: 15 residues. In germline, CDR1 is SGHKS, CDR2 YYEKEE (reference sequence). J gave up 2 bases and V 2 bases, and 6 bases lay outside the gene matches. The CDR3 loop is CASSFGTGVTYEQYF. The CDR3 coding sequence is TGTGCCAGCAGCTTTGGGACAGGCGTTACCTACGAGCAGTACTTC. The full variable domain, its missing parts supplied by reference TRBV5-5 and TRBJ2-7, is DAGVTQSPTHLIKTRGQQVTLRCSPISGHKSVSWYQQVLGQGPQFIFQYYEKEERGRGNFPDRFSARQFPNYSSELNVNALLLGDSALYLCASSFGTGVTYEQYFGPGTRLTVT.

The CDR3 here is CASSRDSHGNEQFF. CDR3 in DNA: TGCGCCAGCAGCCGGGACAGCCACGGCAATGAGCAGTTCTTC. The rearrangement uses TRBV4-1 and TRBJ2-1; 7 nucleotides agree with TRBD1. V lost 4 bases and J lost 6; bases outside the gene matches: 6. The germline V gene has CDR1 MGHRA and CDR2 YSYEKL. The CDR3 has 14 amino acids.

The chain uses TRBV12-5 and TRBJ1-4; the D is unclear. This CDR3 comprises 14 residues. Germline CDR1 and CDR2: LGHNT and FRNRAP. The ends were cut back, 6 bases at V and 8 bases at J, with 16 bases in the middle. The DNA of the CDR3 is TGTGCTAGTGGCCTCCCGGCCGAGGAGGAAAAACTGTTTTTT. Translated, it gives CASGLPAEEEKLFF.

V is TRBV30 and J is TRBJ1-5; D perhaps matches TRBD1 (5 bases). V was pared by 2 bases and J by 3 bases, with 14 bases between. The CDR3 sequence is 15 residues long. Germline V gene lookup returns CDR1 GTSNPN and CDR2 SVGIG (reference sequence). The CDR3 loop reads CAWSSQGGFNQPQHF. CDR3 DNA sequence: TGTGCCTGGAGTTCCCAGGGAGGCTTCAATCAGCCCCAGCATTTT.

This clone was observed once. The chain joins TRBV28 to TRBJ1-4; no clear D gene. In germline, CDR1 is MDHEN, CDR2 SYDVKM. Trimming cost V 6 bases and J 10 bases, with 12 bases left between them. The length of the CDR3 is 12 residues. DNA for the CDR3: TGTGCCAGCAGCCAGACCCGGAGAAAACTGTTTTTT. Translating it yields CASSQTRRKLFF. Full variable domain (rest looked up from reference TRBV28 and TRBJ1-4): DVKVTQSSRYLVKRTGEKVFLECVQDMDHENMFWYRQDPGLGLRLIYFSYDVKMKEKGDIPEGYSVSREKKERFSLILESASTNQTSMYLCASSQTRRKLFFGSGTQLSVL.

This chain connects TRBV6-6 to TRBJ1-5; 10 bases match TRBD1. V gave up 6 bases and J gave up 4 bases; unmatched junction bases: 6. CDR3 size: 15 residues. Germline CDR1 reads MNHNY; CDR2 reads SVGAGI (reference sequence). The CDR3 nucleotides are TGTGCCAGCAGATCCGGGACAGGGGAGAATCAGCCCCAGCATTTT. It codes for CASRSGTGENQPQHF.

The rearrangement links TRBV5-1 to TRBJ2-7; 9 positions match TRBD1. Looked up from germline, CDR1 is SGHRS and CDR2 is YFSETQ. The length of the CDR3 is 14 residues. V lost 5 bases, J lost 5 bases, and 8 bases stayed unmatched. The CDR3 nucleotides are TGCGCCAGCAGTTCGACAGGGGGTAGGCACGAGCAGTACTTC. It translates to CASSSTGGRHEQYF.

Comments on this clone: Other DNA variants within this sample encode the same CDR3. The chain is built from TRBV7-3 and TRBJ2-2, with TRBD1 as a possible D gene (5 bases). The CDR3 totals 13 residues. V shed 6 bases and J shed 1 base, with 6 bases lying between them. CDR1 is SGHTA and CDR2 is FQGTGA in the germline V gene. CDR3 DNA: TGTGCCAGCAGTCAGGGGAACACCGGGGAGCTGTTTTTT. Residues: CASSQGNTGELFF.

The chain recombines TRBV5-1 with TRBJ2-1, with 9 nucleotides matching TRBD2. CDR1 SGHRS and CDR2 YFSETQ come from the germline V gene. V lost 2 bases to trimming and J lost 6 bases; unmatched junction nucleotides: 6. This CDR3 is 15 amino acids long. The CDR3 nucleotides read TGCGCCAGCAGCTTCGGCGGGGGGGCCCTCAATGAGCAGTTCTTC. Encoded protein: CASSFGGGALNEQFF.

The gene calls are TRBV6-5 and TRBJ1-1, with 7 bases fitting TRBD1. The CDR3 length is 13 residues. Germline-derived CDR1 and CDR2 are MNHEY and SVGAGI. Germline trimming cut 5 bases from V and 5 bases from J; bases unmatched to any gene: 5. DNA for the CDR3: TGTGCCAGCAGTACAGGGGAAATGACTGAAGCTTTCTTT. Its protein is CASSTGEMTEAFF.